These T cell receptor beta chains were read from a single sample in a study of patients and donors after allogeneic stem cell transplantation. Each CDR3 protein gets one entry after TCRdb re-called the RT-PCR reads with MiXCR. The table lists approximately 25,000 distinct CDR3 sequences, 25% to 30% of them singletons. The sequenced sample consisted of blood, either unsorted or a sorted T cell fraction (not recorded which). These receptors were collected from a human donor who was either an allogeneic HSCT recipient or a stem cell or donor lymphocyte infusion donor (not recorded which). It is not recorded whose cells these are; they may come from a transplant donor. Each CDR3 is given with its conserved first and last residue. D genes are given only for firm matches. The size field is filled for only some rows; it gives once, few, many or a size class.

clone_size | j_call | d_call | v_call | cdr3_aa | cdr3_nt
. | TRBJ1-6 | . | TRBV14 | CASRAEAGHNSPLHF | TGTGCCAGCAGAGCGGAGGCCGGCCATAATTCACCCCTCCACTTT
. | TRBJ1-1 | . | TRBV7-9 | CASSLWHADTEAFF | TGTGCCAGCAGCTTATGGCACGCGGACACTGAAGCTTTCTTT
. | TRBJ1-1 | . | TRBV20-1 | CSASRMNTEAFF | TGCAGTGCTAGCCGGATGAACACTGAAGCTTTCTTT
. | TRBJ1-1 | . | TRBV5-5 | CASSSYTEAFF | TGTGCCAGCAGCTCTTACACTGAAGCTTTCTTT
few | TRBJ1-2 | . | TRBV20-1 | CSAPGTLLGSRYGYTF | TGCAGTGCTCCAGGGACACTCCTAGGCAGTCGCTATGGCTACACCTTC
. | TRBJ1-1 | TRBD1 | TRBV5-1 | CASSWDRVAEAFF | TGCGCCAGCAGCTGGGACAGGGTTGCTGAAGCTTTCTTT
few | TRBJ2-5 | . | TRBV10-3 | CAISEGWRAQETQYF | TGTGCCATCAGTGAGGGGTGGCGGGCCCAAGAGACCCAGTACTTC
. | TRBJ1-2 | TRBD1 | TRBV6-1 | CASSRGQGAGYTF | TGTGCCAGCAGTAGAGGACAGGGAGCTGGCTACACCTTC
. | TRBJ2-2 | . | TRBV15 | CATSRGDIGELFF | TGTGCCACCAGCAGAGGGGACATCGGGGAGCTGTTTTTT
few | TRBJ2-5 | TRBD2 | TRBV7-4 | CASSTRLAGKETQYF | TGTGCCAGCAGCACCCGACTAGCGGGGAAAGAGACCCAGTACTTC
once | TRBJ1-6 | TRBD1 | TRBV6-5 | CASSREAGTEKVPLHF | TGTGCCAGCAGCAGAGAAGCCGGGACAGAAAAGGTACCCCTCCACTTT
. | TRBJ2-5 | . | TRBV9 | CASSGGHAETQYF | TGTGCCAGCAGCGGGGGCCACGCGGAGACCCAGTACTTC
. | TRBJ2-5 | TRBD2 | TRBV10-3 | CAIRSTSGETQYF | TGTGCCATCAGGTCGACTAGCGGAGAGACCCAGTACTTC
. | TRBJ1-4 | . | TRBV3-1 | CASSPQRRASEKLFF | TGTGCCAGCAGCCCCCAGCGGAGGGCTAGTGAAAAACTGTTTTTT
. | TRBJ1-6 | TRBD1 | TRBV10-3 | CAIRRGQGSPLHF | TGTGCCATCAGAAGGGGGCAGGGTTCACCCCTCCACTTT
. | TRBJ1-5 | . | TRBV10-3 | CAISDRRIPFNQPQHF | TGTGCCATCAGTGATAGACGGATTCCTTTCAATCAGCCCCAGCATTTT
many | TRBJ1-2 | TRBD1 | TRBV12-3/TRBV12-4 | CASSSLGTGNGYTF | TGTGCCAGCAGTAGTCTTGGGACAGGGAATGGCTACACCTTC
. | TRBJ1-2 | . | TRBV12-3/TRBV12-4 | CASRRGAPTNGYTF | TGTGCCAGCAGGCGGGGGGCGCCCACGAATGGCTACACCTTC
. | TRBJ1-5 | . | TRBV5-1 | CASSPGHNSNQPQHF | TGCGCCAGCAGCCCGGGACATAATAGCAATCAGCCCCAGCATTTT
few | TRBJ2-3 | TRBD2 | TRBV12-3/TRBV12-4 | CASRAGATTDTQYF | TGTGCCAGTAGAGCGGGGGCGACCACAGATACGCAGTATTTT
few | TRBJ2-1 | . | TRBV4-2 | CASSQGGRDEQFF | TGTGCCAGCAGCCAAGGGGGCCGGGATGAGCAGTTCTTC
once | TRBJ2-3 | . | TRBV11-1 | CASSLSDRDTQYF | TGTGCCAGCAGTTTGAGCGACAGAGATACGCAGTATTTT
. | TRBJ2-2 | TRBD1 | TRBV20-1 | CSARQGDDTGELFF | TGCAGTGCCAGACAGGGGGATGACACCGGGGAGCTGTTTTTT
few | TRBJ1-4 | . | TRBV6-6 | CASSYQGEGNEKLFF | TGTGCCAGCAGTTATCAAGGGGAGGGTAATGAAAAACTGTTTTTT
. | TRBJ1-1 | . | TRBV7-9 | CASSLSVDRMNTEAFF | TGTGCCAGCAGCTTATCTGTGGACAGAATGAACACTGAAGCTTTCTTT
. | TRBJ2-1 | TRBD2 | TRBV9 | CASSVEWTSHYNEQFF | TGTGCCAGCAGCGTAGAATGGACTAGCCATTACAATGAGCAGTTCTTC
few | TRBJ1-6 | . | TRBV6-1 | CASSQGRNSPLHF | TGTGCCAGCAGCCAGGGGCGCAATTCACCCCTCCACTTT
. | TRBJ2-7 | . | TRBV3-1 | CASSQGPELSPYEQYF | TGTGCCAGCAGCCAAGGACCGGAATTAAGCCCTTACGAGCAGTACTTC
. | TRBJ2-3 | TRBD2 | TRBV9 | CASSTQRGSTDTQYF | TGTGCCAGCAGCACCCAGCGGGGCAGCACAGATACGCAGTATTTT
. | TRBJ2-6 | . | TRBV12-3/TRBV12-4 | CASSYVGANVLTF | TGTGCCAGCAGTTACGTTGGGGCCAACGTCCTGACTTTC
. | TRBJ1-6 | . | TRBV7-2 | CASSLAEGWNSPLHF | TGTGCCAGCAGCTTAGCAGAGGGATGGAATTCACCCCTCCACTTT
. | TRBJ1-2 | . | TRBV3-1 | CASSQDSLYGYTF | TGTGCCAGCAGCCAAGATTCCCTCTATGGCTACACCTTC
. | TRBJ2-5 | . | TRBV10-3 | CAISDGGFPETQYF | TGTGCCATCAGTGACGGGGGTTTTCCAGAGACCCAGTACTTC
few | TRBJ1-2 | . | TRBV5-5 | CASGEGFDYGYTF | TGTGCCAGTGGGGAGGGGTTTGACTATGGCTACACCTTC
. | TRBJ1-4 | TRBD1 | TRBV20-1 | CSANRGSTNEKLFF | TGCAGTGCTAACAGGGGAAGTACTAATGAAAAACTGTTTTTT
few | TRBJ1-2 | . | TRBV25-1 | CASSEYGSGYGYTF | TGTGCCAGCAGTGAATATGGTTCAGGCTATGGCTACACCTTC
. | TRBJ2-1 | TRBD2 | TRBV5-1 | CASSLVSGGAEEQFF | TGCGCCAGCAGCTTGGTTAGCGGGGGGGCCGAGGAGCAGTTCTTC